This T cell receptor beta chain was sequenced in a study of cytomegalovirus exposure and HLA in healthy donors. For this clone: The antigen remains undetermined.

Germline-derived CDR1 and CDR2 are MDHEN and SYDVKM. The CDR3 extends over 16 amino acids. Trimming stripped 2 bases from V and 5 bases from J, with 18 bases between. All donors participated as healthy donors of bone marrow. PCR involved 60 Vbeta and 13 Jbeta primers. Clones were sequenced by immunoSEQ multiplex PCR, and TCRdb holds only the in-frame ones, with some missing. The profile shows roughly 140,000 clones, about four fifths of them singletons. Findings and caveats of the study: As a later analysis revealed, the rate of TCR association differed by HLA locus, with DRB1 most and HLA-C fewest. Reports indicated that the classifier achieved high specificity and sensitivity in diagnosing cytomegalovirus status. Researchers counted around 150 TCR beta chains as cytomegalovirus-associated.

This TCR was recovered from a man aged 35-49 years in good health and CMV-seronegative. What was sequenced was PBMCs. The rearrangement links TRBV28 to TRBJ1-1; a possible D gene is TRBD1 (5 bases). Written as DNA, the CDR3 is TGTGCCAGCAGTTTAGTACAGGCCGGGGGAGTAACTGAAGCTTTCTTT. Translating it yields CASSLVQAGGVTEAFF.